The 17 T cell receptor beta chains presented below share a single source sample, sequenced in a study of cytomegalovirus exposure and HLA in healthy donors. Produced via immunoSEQ multiplex PCR; TCRdb's table is partial and in-frame only. Counted here are roughly 120,000 clones, roughly 90% occurring once; the ten biggest clones make up less than 2.5%. Sequenced: PBMCs. The receptors were sampled from a woman between 18 and 29 years old in good health and CMV-seronegative.

V usage is TRBV2 and J usage is TRBJ2-1; 8 positions agree with TRBD2. CDR1 is SNHLY, CDR2 FYNNEI, per germline. The CDR3 sequence is 17 residues long. The trim removed 8 bases at V and 5 bases at J, leaving 17 bases unmatched. The CDR3 protein is CASRPAGGLPQNNEQFF. The CDR3 region has the DNA TGTGCCAGCCGTCCCGCGGGGGGCCTCCCCCAAAACAATGAGCAGTTCTTC.

V usage is TRBV7-2 and J usage is TRBJ2-3, with TRBD1 identical over 7 bases. Germline lookup yields CDR1 SGHTA and CDR2 FQGNSA. With 6 bases clipped from V and 2 bases from J, the junction kept 8 bases outside the gene matches. CDR3 size: 15 residues. In DNA, the CDR3 is TGTGCCAGCAGATCCCCGACAGGGATCACAGATACGCAGTATTTT. Its translation: CASRSPTGITDTQYF. Using reference TRBV7-2 and TRBJ2-3 for the parts outside the CDR3, the full variable domain is GAGVSQSPSNKVTEKGKDVELRCDPISGHTALYWYRQSLGQGLEFLIYFQGNSAPDKSGLPSDRFSAERTGGSVSTLTIQRTQQEDSAVYLCASRSPTGITDTQYFGPGTRLTVL.

On this clone: One end of the junction fails to match germline, which may point to a read error. This chain links TRBV11-2 with TRBJ2-7; D is ambiguous. Germline-derived CDR1 and CDR2 are SGHAT and FQNNGV. The CDR3 is 10 residues long. CDR3 loop: CASSLGPVVF. The CDR3 bases are TGTGCCAGCAGCTTAGGGCCCGTCGTGTTC.

This chain uses TRBV25-1 with TRBJ2-3, with a possible D match to TRBD1 (6 bases). Per germline, CDR1 MGHDK and CDR2 SYGVNS. CDR3 size: 14 residues. Trimming removed 7 bases at V and 2 bases at J, with 13 bases between. The CDR3 DNA is TGTGCCAGCATAGGCAGGGGACACACAGATACGCAGTATTTT. Amino acid sequence: CASIGRGHTDTQYF.

The chain recombines TRBV4-3 with TRBJ1-1; D uncertain. The CDR3 totals 16 residues. The germline V gene has CDR1 LGHNA and CDR2 YSLEER. V was shortened by 2 bases and J by 0 bases, with 13 bases between the two germline ends. The CDR3 protein is CASSQSPYDMNTEAFF. CDR3 DNA sequence: TGCGCCAGCAGCCAATCACCTTACGACATGAACACTGAAGCTTTCTTT.

The rearrangement links TRBV7-6 to TRBJ2-7; a possible D gene is TRBD1 (6 bases). Deletions cut 1 base from V and 6 bases from J, with 10 bases between. The V gene's germline CDR1 is SGHVS and CDR2 FNYEAQ. The CDR3 has 13 amino acids. The CDR3 spells CASSLGAGVEQYF. In DNA, the CDR3 is TGTGCCAGCAGCTTAGGGGCAGGGGTCGAGCAGTACTTC.

The chain combines TRBV7-9 with TRBJ2-6; 10 nucleotides line up with TRBD2. CDR3 length equals 18 residues. The germline V gene has CDR1 SEHNR and CDR2 FQNEAQ (reference sequence). V lost 5 bases, J lost 4 bases, and 11 bases stayed unmatched. CDR3 coding DNA: TGTGCCAGCAGCCCTGAGCTAGCGGGAGTATACGGGGCCAACGTCCTGACTTTC. It yields the protein CASSPELAGVYGANVLTF.

V is TRBV19 and J is TRBJ2-2, with 8 bases that match TRBD2. The CDR3 has 14 residues. Germline V gene data show CDR1 as LNHDA and CDR2 as SQIVND (reference sequence). The J segment lost 6 bases and the V segment lost 5 bases, leaving 5 bases of the junction unmatched. In DNA form, the CDR3 reads TGTGCCAGTAGTGACTGGACTAGCCCCGGGGAGCTGTTTTTT. Translated: CASSDWTSPGELFF.

The chain combines TRBV19 with TRBJ2-6; D is possibly TRBD2 (6 bases). The CDR3 covers 17 residues. V gave up 6 bases and J gave up 0 bases, with 15 bases separating them. Germline V gene lookup returns CDR1 LNHDA and CDR2 SQIVND (reference sequence). The CDR3 bases are TGTGCCAGTAGCCCGTCCCGGGGACTCTCTGGGGCCAACGTCCTGACTTTC. As protein: CASSPSRGLSGANVLTF.

The chain employs TRBV25-1 and TRBJ2-5, with D possibly TRBD2 on 5 matching bases. With 7 bases removed from V and 6 bases from J, the gap between germline ends came to 15 bases. This CDR3 has 13 residues. CDR1 and CDR2 (germline): MGHDK, SYGVNS. The CDR3 spells CASNGPPGKTQYF. The CDR3 DNA reads as TGTGCCAGCAATGGGCCTCCCGGGAAGACCCAGTACTTC.

This chain connects TRBV2 to TRBJ2-3; TRBD2 matches 7 bases. This CDR3 contains 19 residues. CDR1 and CDR2 from the germline V gene are SNHLY and FYNNEI. Unmatched junction bases numbered 18, after V lost 6 bases and J lost 0 bases. This CDR3 reads CASRGEGVSPPGSTDTQYF. DNA for the CDR3: TGTGCCAGCAGGGGGGAGGGCGTCTCCCCGCCCGGGAGCACAGATACGCAGTATTTT.

This sequence joins TRBV27 and TRBJ2-1; 7 positions agree with TRBD2. Germline CDR1 reads MNHEY; CDR2 reads SMNVEV (reference sequence). Germline trimming cut 7 bases from V and 7 bases from J; bases unmatched to any gene: 22. The CDR3 has 18 residues. CDR3 nucleotides: TGTGCCAGCAAAAAGGGGAGGGGCTCTAGGGTGACGGGGAATGAGCAGTTCTTC. Residues: CASKKGRGSRVTGNEQFF.

The J gene is TRBJ2-7, the V gene TRBV10-3, with a tentative D call TRBD2 (7 bases). The CDR3 loop spans 14 amino acids. Looked up from germline, CDR1 is ENHRY and CDR2 is SYGVKD. V was clipped by 3 bases and J by 6 bases, with 15 bases between them. Written as DNA, the CDR3 is TGTGCCATCAGTGATTCGCAGGGAGGGGGCGAGCAGTACTTC. Amino acids: CAISDSQGGGEQYF.

The J gene is TRBJ2-5, the V gene TRBV20-1, with unresolved D. CDR3 length: 11 residues. Trimming pared 8 bases from V and 5 bases from J, leaving 12 bases between. Germline V gene lookup returns CDR1 DFQATT and CDR2 SNEGSKA (reference sequence). DNA of the CDR3: TGCAGTATAGGAGTTCTCGAGACCCAGTACTTC. This sequence encodes CSIGVLETQYF.

Points on this clone: Other DNA sequences of this sample code for an identical CDR3. V usage is TRBV18 and J usage is TRBJ1-2; 11 bases fit TRBD1. From germline, CDR1 is KGHSH and CDR2 LQKENI. CDR3 length: 14 residues. The V gene end was trimmed by 3 bases and the J gene end by 4 bases; junction bases not matched to a gene: 1. The DNA of the CDR3 is TGTGCCAGCTCACCCGGGACAGGGGGCTATGGCTACACCTTC. Its translation: CASSPGTGGYGYTF. The variable domain in full, completed from reference TRBV18 and TRBJ1-2, reads NAGVMQNPRHLVRRRGQEARLRCSPMKGHSHVYWYRQLPEEGLKFMVYLQKENIIDESGMPKERFSAEFPKEGPSILRIQQVVRGDSAAYFCASSPGTGGYGYTFGSGTRLTVV.

The chain employs TRBV6-4 and TRBJ2-3; 8 bases align to TRBD1. Germline V gene data show CDR1 as MRHNA and CDR2 as SNTAGT. With V trimmed by 0 bases and J by 5 bases, 4 bases remained unmatched. The CDR3 consists of 15 residues. The CDR3 sequence: CASSDSGQAVDTQYF. CDR3 in DNA: TGTGCCAGCAGTGACTCGGGACAGGCCGTAGATACGCAGTATTTT.

This clone was found once. This sequence joins TRBV2 and TRBJ2-5; 8 nucleotides agree with TRBD1. Germline CDR1 is SNHLY and CDR2 is FYNNEI. The J segment lost 3 bases and the V segment lost 6 bases, leaving 0 bases of the junction unmatched. CDR3 length equals 12 residues. CDR3 sequence reads: CASRTGEETQYF. The DNA of the CDR3 is TGTGCCAGCAGGACAGGGGAAGAGACCCAGTACTTC.